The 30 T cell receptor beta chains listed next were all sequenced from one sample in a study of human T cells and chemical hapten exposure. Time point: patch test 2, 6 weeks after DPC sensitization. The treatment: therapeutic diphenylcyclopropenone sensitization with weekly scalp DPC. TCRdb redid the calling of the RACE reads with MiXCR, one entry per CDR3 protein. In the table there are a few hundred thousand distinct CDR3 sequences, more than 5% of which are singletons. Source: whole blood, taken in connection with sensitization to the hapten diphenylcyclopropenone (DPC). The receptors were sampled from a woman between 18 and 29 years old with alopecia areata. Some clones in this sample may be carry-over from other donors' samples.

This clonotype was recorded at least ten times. The CDR3 loop reads CASSANTGSGNTIYF. CDR3 DNA: TGTGCCAGCAGCGCTAACACAGGCTCTGGAAACACCATATATTTT. V is TRBV7-2 and J is TRBJ1-3, with D maybe TRBD1 (5 bases). The V end lost 5 bases, the J end lost 0 bases, and 11 bases lay between the germline ends. Germline CDR1 SGHTA, CDR2 FQGNSA. This CDR3 comprises 15 residues.

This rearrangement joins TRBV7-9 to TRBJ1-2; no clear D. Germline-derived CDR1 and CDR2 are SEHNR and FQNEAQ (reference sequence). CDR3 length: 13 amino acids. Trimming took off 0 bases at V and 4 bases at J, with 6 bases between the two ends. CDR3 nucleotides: TGTGCCAGCAGCTTAGCACTTGTCTATGGCTACACCTTC. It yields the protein CASSLALVYGYTF.

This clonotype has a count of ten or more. Here the CDR3 DNA reads TGTGCCAGCAGCCCCGGGACAGCTACCTATAATTCACCCCTCCACTTT. This codes for CASSPGTATYNSPLHF. V usage is TRBV7-8 and J usage is TRBJ1-6; 7 nucleotides line up with TRBD1. J gave up 2 bases and V 5 bases, and 6 bases lay outside the gene matches. CDR3 length: 16 amino acids. Germline values: CDR1 SGHVS, CDR2 FQNEAQ.

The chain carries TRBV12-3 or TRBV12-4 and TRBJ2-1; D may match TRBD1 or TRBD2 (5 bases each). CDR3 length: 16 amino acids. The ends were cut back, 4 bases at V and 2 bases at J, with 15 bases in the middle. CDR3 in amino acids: CASSSRDPTTYNEQFF. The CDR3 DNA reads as TGTGCCAGCAGTTCTCGGGACCCAACCACCTACAATGAGCAGTTCTTC.

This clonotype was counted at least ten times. The CDR3 here is CSVGGYGGTDTQYF. The CDR3 DNA reads as TGCAGCGTGGGGGGTTACGGGGGCACAGATACGCAGTATTTT. The gene calls are TRBV29-1 and TRBJ2-3, with D possibly TRBD2 on 6 matching bases. The CDR3 sequence is 14 residues long. V dropped 6 bases and J dropped 1 base, with 14 bases sitting between them. Germline CDR1 is SQVTM and CDR2 is ANQGSEA.

The CDR3 DNA is TGCGCCAGCAGCTTCTCCCGACAGGGGGGGAACACTGAAGCTTTCTTT. It encodes CASSFSRQGGNTEAFF. The chain has TRBV5-1 and TRBJ1-1; 9 positions agree with TRBD1. Germline V lookup: CDR1 SGHRS, CDR2 YFSETQ. J gave up 1 base and V 2 bases, and 6 bases lay outside the gene matches. CDR3 length: 16 residues.

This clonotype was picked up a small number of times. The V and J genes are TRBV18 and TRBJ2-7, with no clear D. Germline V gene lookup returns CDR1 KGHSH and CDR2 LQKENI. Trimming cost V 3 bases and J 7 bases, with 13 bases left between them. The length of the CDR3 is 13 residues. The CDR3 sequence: CASSPAAVGEQYF. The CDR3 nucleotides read TGTGCCAGCTCACCTGCCGCCGTTGGAGAGCAGTACTTC.

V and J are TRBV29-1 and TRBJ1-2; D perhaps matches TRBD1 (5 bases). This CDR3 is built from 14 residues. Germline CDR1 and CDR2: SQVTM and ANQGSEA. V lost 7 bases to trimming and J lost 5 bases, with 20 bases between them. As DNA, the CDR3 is TGCAGCGCCCGACTTAACGAGAGGGGTTATGGCTACACCTTC. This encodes CSARLNERGYGYTF.

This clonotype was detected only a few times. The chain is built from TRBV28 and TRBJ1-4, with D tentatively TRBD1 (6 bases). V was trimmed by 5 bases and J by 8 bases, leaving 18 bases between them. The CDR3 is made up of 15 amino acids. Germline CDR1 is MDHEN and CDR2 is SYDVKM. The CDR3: CASSGHPGHLEKLFF. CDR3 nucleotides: TGTGCCAGCAGTGGTCATCCGGGACATCTCGAAAAACTGTTTTTT.

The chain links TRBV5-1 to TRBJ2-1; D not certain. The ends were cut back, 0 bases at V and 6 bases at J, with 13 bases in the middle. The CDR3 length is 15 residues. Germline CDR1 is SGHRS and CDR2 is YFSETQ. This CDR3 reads CASSLVTGALNEQFF. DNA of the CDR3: TGCGCCAGCAGCTTGGTAACGGGCGCACTCAATGAGCAGTTCTTC.

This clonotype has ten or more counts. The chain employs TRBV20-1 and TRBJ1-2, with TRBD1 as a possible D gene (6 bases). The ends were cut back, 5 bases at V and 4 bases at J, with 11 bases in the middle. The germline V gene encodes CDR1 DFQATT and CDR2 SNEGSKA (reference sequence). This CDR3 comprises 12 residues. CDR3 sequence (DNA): TGCAGTGCTGGACAGTATAGCTATGGCTACACCTTC. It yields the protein CSAGQYSYGYTF.

CDR3 loop: CASSFFAGEYEQYF. CDR3 DNA sequence: TGTGCCAGCAGTTTCTTTGCGGGGGAGTACGAGCAGTACTTC. The rearrangement joins TRBV27 to TRBJ2-7; the match to TRBD2 covers 7 bases. Looked up from germline, CDR1 is MNHEY and CDR2 is SMNVEV (reference sequence). CDR3 size: 14 residues. V shed 3 bases, J shed 4 bases, and the junction held 6 bases outside the gene matches.

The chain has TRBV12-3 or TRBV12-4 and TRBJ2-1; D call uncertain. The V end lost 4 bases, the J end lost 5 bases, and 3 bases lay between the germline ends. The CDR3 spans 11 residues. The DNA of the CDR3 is TGTGCCAGCAGTTATGACAATGAGCAGTTCTTC. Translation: CASSYDNEQFF.

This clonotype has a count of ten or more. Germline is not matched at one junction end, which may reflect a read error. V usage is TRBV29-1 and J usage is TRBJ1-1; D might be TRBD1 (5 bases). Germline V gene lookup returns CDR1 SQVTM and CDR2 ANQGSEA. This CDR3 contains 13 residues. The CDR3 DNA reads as TGCAGCGTGGAAGGGGAACCGAACACTGAAGCTTTCTTT. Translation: CSVEGEPNTEAFF.

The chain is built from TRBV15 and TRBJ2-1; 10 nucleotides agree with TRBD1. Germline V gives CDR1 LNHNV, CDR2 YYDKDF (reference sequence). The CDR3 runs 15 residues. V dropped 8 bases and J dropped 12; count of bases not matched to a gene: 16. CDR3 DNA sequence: TGTGCCACCGCACCAGGACAGGGGGAGTTTTTTCGGCAGTTCTTC. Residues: CATAPGQGEFFRQFF.

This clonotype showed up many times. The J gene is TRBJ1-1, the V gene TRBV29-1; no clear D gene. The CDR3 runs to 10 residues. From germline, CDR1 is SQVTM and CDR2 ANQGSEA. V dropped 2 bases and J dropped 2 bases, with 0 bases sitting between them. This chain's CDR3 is CSVENTEAFF. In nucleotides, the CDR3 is TGCAGCGTTGAAAACACTGAAGCTTTCTTT.

CDR3 amino acids: CSARAGWGNQPQHF. The CDR3 DNA is TGCAGTGCTAGAGCAGGTTGGGGCAATCAGCCCCAGCATTTT. The chain joins TRBV20-1 to TRBJ1-5; unclear D gene. The CDR3 has 14 amino acids. Deletions cut 1 base from V and 2 bases from J, with 9 bases between. The germline gives CDR1 DFQATT, CDR2 SNEGSKA (reference sequence).

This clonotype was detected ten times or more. The CDR3 nucleotides read TGTGCCAGCAGTTTAGCGCCAGCGGGAGCTTTCTTT. Its translation: CASSLAPAGAFF. The chain links TRBV12-3 or TRBV12-4 to TRBJ1-1; D unresolved. The ends were cut back, 0 bases at V and 10 bases at J, with 9 bases in the middle. The CDR3 runs 12 residues.

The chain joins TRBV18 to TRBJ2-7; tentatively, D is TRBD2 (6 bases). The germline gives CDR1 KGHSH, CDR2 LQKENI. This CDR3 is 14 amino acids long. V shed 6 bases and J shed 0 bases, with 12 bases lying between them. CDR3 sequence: CASSRDFLSYEQYF. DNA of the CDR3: TGTGCCAGCTCTCGGGACTTCCTCTCCTACGAGCAGTACTTC.

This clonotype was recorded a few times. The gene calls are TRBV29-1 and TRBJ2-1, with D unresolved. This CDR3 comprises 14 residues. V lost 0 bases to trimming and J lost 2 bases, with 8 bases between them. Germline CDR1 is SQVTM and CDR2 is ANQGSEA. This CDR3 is CSVEDGPTYNEQFF. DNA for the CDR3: TGCAGCGTTGAAGACGGGCCGACCTACAATGAGCAGTTCTTC.

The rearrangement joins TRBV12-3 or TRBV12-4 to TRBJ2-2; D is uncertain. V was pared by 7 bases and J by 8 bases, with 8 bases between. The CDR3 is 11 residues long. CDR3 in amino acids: CASTQKGELFF. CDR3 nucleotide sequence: TGTGCCAGCACTCAAAAGGGGGAGCTGTTTTTT.

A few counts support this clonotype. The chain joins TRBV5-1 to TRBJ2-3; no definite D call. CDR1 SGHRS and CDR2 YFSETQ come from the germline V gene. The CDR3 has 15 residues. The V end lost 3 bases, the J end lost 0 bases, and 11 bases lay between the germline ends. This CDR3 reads CASSWQTPSTDTQYF. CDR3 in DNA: TGCGCCAGCAGCTGGCAGACTCCTAGCACAGATACGCAGTATTTT.

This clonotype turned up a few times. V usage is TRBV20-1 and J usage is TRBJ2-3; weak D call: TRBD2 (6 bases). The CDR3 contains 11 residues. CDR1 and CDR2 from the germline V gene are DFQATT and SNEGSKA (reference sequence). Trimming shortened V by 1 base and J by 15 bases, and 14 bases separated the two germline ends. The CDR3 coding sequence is TGCAGTGCTAGAGGTCCGGGACTCTCTTATTTT. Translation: CSARGPGLSYF.

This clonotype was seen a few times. The CDR3: CASRAGTGRSVNTEAFF. DNA for the CDR3: TGTGCCAGCAGAGCAGGGACAGGGAGGAGTGTGAACACTGAAGCTTTCTTT. V and J are TRBV6-2 or TRBV6-3 and TRBJ1-1; TRBD1 matches 9 bases. The J segment lost 0 bases and the V segment lost 6 bases, leaving 11 bases of the junction unmatched. Germline CDR1 is MNHEY and CDR2 is SVGEGT. The CDR3 runs to 17 residues.

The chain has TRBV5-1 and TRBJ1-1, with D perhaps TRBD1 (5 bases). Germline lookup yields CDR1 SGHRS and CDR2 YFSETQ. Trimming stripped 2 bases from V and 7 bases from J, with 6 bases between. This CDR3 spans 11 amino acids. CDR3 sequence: CASSFGGEAFF. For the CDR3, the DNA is TGCGCCAGCAGCTTTGGGGGTGAAGCTTTCTTT.

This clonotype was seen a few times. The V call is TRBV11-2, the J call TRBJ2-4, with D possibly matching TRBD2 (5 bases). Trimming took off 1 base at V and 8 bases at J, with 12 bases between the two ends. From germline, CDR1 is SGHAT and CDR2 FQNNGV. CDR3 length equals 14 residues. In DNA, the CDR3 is TGTGCCAGCAGCTTAGGGACTGGGTGGGACATTCAGTACTTC. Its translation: CASSLGTGWDIQYF.

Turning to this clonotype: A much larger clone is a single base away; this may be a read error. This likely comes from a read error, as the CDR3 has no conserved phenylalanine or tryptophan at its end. CDR3 amino acids: CASSYSVGGTEAFL. CDR3 in DNA: TGTGCCAGCAGTTACTCGGTGGGGGGAACTGAAGCTTTCTTA. This sequence joins TRBV6-2 or TRBV6-3 and TRBJ1-1; a weak D match, TRBD1 (5 bases). There are 14 residues in the CDR3. Germline V gives CDR1 MNHEY, CDR2 SVGEGT. V was pared by 0 bases and J by 5 bases, with 10 bases between.

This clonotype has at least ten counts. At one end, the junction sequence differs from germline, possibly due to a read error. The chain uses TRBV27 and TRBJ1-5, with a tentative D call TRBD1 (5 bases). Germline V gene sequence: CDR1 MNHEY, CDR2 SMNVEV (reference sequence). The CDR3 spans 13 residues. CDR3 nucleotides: TGTGCCAGCAGCTTATCAGGGAATCAGCCCCAGCATTTT. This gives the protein CASSLSGNQPQHF.

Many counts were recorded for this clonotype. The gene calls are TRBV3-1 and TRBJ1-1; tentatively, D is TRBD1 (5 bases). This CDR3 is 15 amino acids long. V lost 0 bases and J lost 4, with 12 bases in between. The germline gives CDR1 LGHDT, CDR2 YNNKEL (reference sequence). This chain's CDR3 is CASSQDGGGSTEAFF. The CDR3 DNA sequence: TGTGCCAGCAGCCAAGATGGTGGGGGAAGCACTGAAGCTTTCTTT.

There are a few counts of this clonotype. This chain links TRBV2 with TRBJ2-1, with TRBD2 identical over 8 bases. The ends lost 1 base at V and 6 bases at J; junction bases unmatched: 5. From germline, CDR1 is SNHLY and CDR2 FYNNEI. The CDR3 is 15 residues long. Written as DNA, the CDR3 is TGTGCCAGCAGTGAAGTTGCGGGGGGAGCCAATGAGCAGTTCTTC. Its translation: CASSEVAGGANEQFF.